This T cell receptor (beta chain) was recorded in a study of blood T cell repertoires in COVID-19. Per the study methods: The authors estimated nucleated cell counts from reference gene primer amplification. This table comes from immunoSEQ multiplex PCR, and its TCRdb copy is limited to in-frame clones, with some not included. From that table come the V and J calls and clone size; the DNA was used to work out D and trimming. The sample lists roughly 88,000 clones; 65% to 90% were seen once. The germline CDR1 and CDR2 sequences are LGHNA and YNFKEQ. Trimming removed 2 bases from V and 9 bases from J; junction bases left unmatched: 19. This CDR3 region has 18 residues.

The V gene is TRBV4-2, the J gene TRBJ2-3, with 8 bases matching TRBD2. The sequence derives from an elderly woman with active or convalescent COVID-19. The sequenced sample was peripheral blood. The CDR3 sequence: CASSQSDVGPRPGGTQYF. The CDR3 nucleotides are TGTGCCAGCAGCCAATCTGACGTGGGACCCCGACCGGGAGGGACGCAGTATTTT.